The 27 T cell receptor beta chains reported below all come from one sample, sequenced in a study of CD8 T cells in Susac syndrome. The authors reverse transcribed roughly 0.5 to 1 ug RNA with random hexamers. TCRdb itself ran the immunoSEQ multiplex PCR reads through MiXCR, one entry per CDR3 protein. The sample consists of 200,000 to 300,000 distinct CDR3 sequences, 85% to 95% of them appearing once. The sequencing input was CD4+ T cells from PBMCs. The receptors originated from a human donor with multiple sclerosis.

This clonotype was seen once. CDR3 sequence (DNA): TGTGCCAGCAGTCCACCCCTAGGACAGGGTGGGTCCGAGACCCAGTACTTC. Its translation: CASSPPLGQGGSETQYF. The chain links TRBV27 to TRBJ2-5, with TRBD1 matching 8 bases. With V trimmed by 5 bases and J by 5 bases, 16 bases remained unmatched. The V gene's germline CDR1 is MNHEY and CDR2 SMNVEV (reference sequence). This CDR3 spans 17 amino acids.

The V gene is TRBV5-1, the J gene TRBJ2-3; D might be TRBD2 (5 bases). V lost 0 bases to trimming and J lost 4 bases, with 15 bases between them. CDR3 length: 16 residues. From germline, CDR1 is SGHRS and CDR2 YFSETQ. DNA for the CDR3: TGCGCCAGCAGCTTGGGCGCCCAGACTACCCCAGATACGCAGTATTTT. Its translation: CASSLGAQTTPDTQYF.

This sequence joins TRBV29-1 and TRBJ1-2, with a weak D call TRBD1 (5 bases). With 0 bases removed from V and 11 bases from J, the gap between germline ends came to 13 bases. This CDR3 region has 12 residues. Germline lookup yields CDR1 SQVTM and CDR2 ANQGSEA. This chain's CDR3 is CSVEDRDVRYTF. CDR3 in DNA: TGCAGCGTTGAAGACAGGGACGTGAGGTACACCTTC.

The CDR3 spells CASSLDIYNEQFF. The CDR3 DNA is TGTGCCAGCAGCTTGGACATATACAATGAGCAGTTCTTC. The chain links TRBV7-3 to TRBJ2-1, with D tentatively TRBD1 (5 bases). CDR1 is SGHTA and CDR2 is FQGTGA in the germline V gene. Deletions cut 3 bases from V and 4 bases from J, with 7 bases between. The CDR3 covers 13 residues.

This sequence joins TRBV30 and TRBJ2-7; weak D call: TRBD1 (5 bases). The CDR3 is 14 residues long. V was clipped by 3 bases and J by 6 bases, with 18 bases between them. Germline V lookup: CDR1 GTSNPN, CDR2 SVGIG (reference sequence). Here the CDR3 reads CAWRPSVLRGEQYF. The CDR3 coding sequence is TGTGCCTGGAGGCCTTCGGTATTAAGGGGCGAGCAGTACTTC.

Here the CDR3 reads CASRLGLAGQETQYF. Written as DNA, the CDR3 is TGTGCCAGCAGACTGGGACTAGCGGGCCAAGAGACCCAGTACTTC. The chain is built from TRBV5-4 and TRBJ2-5; 12 bases fit TRBD2. The CDR3 is made up of 15 amino acids. Germline V gene lookup returns CDR1 SGHNT and CDR2 YYREEE (reference sequence). V trimming: 5 bases; J trimming: 1 base; junction bases outside the gene matches: 3. Variable domain in full (rest from reference TRBV5-4 and TRBJ2-5): ETGVTQSPTHLIKTRGQQVTLRCSSQSGHNTVSWYQQALGQGPQFIFQYYREEENGRGNFPPRFSGLQFPNYSSELNVNALELDDSALYLCASRLGLAGQETQYFGPGTRLLVL.

This chain connects TRBV6-4 to TRBJ1-5; maybe TRBD1 (6 bases). The CDR3 has 15 residues. Trimming left V 9 bases short and J 2 bases short, with 17 bases between. Looked up from germline, CDR1 is MRHNA and CDR2 is SNTAGT. CDR3 loop: CARNEPRQGNQPQHF. CDR3 DNA: TGTGCCAGGAATGAACCGAGACAGGGCAATCAGCCCCAGCATTTT.

In this sample, this clonotype turned up once. The V call is TRBV4-1, the J call TRBJ1-2; TRBD1 aligns across 9 bases. Germline V gives CDR1 MGHRA, CDR2 YSYEKL. The V and J ends lost 0 bases and 2 bases, in that order; junction bases with no gene match: 19. The CDR3 contains 21 residues. CDR3 nucleotide sequence: TGCGCCAGCAGCCAAGATTTCGGGAGGGCCGACAGGGGGGCCTGGAACTATGGCTACACCTTC. Amino acid sequence: CASSQDFGRADRGAWNYGYTF.

This sequence joins TRBV28 and TRBJ2-7, with 8 bases matching TRBD1. V dropped 3 bases and J dropped 6; count of bases not matched to a gene: 7. Germline V gene lookup returns CDR1 MDHEN and CDR2 SYDVKM. The CDR3 has 14 residues. CDR3 DNA: TGTGCCAGCAGTTTGTCGGACAGGGCCGGCGAGCAGTACGTC. Its protein is CASSLSDRAGEQYV.

The V gene is TRBV19, the J gene TRBJ1-6, with TRBD1 matching over 7 bases. The germline V gene has CDR1 LNHDA and CDR2 SQIVND (reference sequence). Trimming cost V 7 bases and J 7 bases; bases outside gene matches: 4. This CDR3 spans 13 amino acids. CDR3 loop: CASTGTENSPLHF. The CDR3, as DNA: TGTGCCAGTACCGGGACAGAAAATTCACCCCTCCACTTT.

The V call is TRBV30, the J call TRBJ1-1; possible D gene TRBD1, 5 bases. CDR1 and CDR2 (germline): GTSNPN, SVGIG (reference sequence). V lost 2 bases and J 7 bases, leaving 8 bases between the germline ends. This CDR3 contains 11 residues. For the CDR3, the DNA is TGTGCCTGGAGTAGGGGACTTGAAGCTTTCTTT. Protein: CAWSRGLEAFF.

The chain combines TRBV7-2 with TRBJ2-4, with 7 bases identical to TRBD2. J gave up 3 bases and V 5 bases, and 10 bases lay outside the gene matches. Germline V CDR1 and CDR2: SGHTA, FQGNSA. This CDR3 spans 16 amino acids. The CDR3 DNA sequence: TGTGCCAGCAGCCCACAACTAGGGGACTACAAAAACATTCAGTACTTC. Amino acids: CASSPQLGDYKNIQYF.

This chain uses TRBV29-1 with TRBJ2-3, with 12 nucleotides matching TRBD2. Germline trimming cut 6 bases from V and 9 bases from J; bases unmatched to any gene: 13. Germline V CDR1 and CDR2: SQVTM, ANQGSEA. The CDR3 spans 15 residues. The chain's CDR3 is CSVLSPSGGAGTQYF. The CDR3 nucleotides read TGCAGCGTCTTGTCCCCTAGCGGGGGGGCCGGCACGCAGTATTTT.

The chain links TRBV14 to TRBJ2-5; 9 nucleotides align to TRBD1. V shed 4 bases, J shed 7 bases, and the junction held 7 bases outside the gene matches. The V gene's germline CDR1 is SGHDN and CDR2 FVKESK. The CDR3 consists of 14 residues. The CDR3 is CASSPPLDRGTQYF. The CDR3 nucleotides read TGTGCCAGCAGCCCCCCTTTGGACAGGGGGACCCAGTACTTC. The entire variable domain, with the rest obtained from reference TRBV14 and TRBJ2-5, is as follows: EAGVTQFPSHSVIEKGQTVTLRCDPISGHDNLYWYRRVMGKEIKFLLHFVKESKQDESGMPNNRFLAERTGGTYSTLKVQPAELEDSGVYFCASSPPLDRGTQYFGPGTRLLVL.

The rearrangement links TRBV7-3 to TRBJ1-5, with 8 bases matching TRBD1. J was trimmed by 0 bases and V by 8 bases; bases with no gene match: 9. Per germline, CDR1 SGHTA and CDR2 FQGTGA. The CDR3 consists of 16 residues. CDR3 nucleotides: TGTGCCAGCTGGCCCAGGGGGCGATATAGCAATCAGCCCCAGCATTTT. Translating gives CASWPRGRYSNQPQHF.

The table lists this clonotype with a few counts. This chain uses TRBV2 with TRBJ1-2, with 11 positions matching TRBD1. This CDR3 spans 14 amino acids. J lost 5 bases, V lost 7 bases, and 6 bases had no gene match. From germline, CDR1 is SNHLY and CDR2 FYNNEI. The CDR3: CASTGTGGNYGYTF. Here the CDR3 DNA reads TGTGCCAGCACCGGGACAGGGGGTAATTATGGCTACACCTTC.

The chain uses TRBV5-6 and TRBJ1-3; D not certain. CDR3 length: 13 amino acids. Trimming shortened V by 5 bases and J by 0 bases, and 6 bases separated the two germline ends. Per germline, CDR1 SGHDT and CDR2 YYEEEE. The CDR3 nucleotides read TGTGCCAGCAGTTCGGTCTCTGGAAACACCATATATTTT. As protein: CASSSVSGNTIYF. Full variable domain (missing parts from reference TRBV5-6 and TRBJ1-3): DAGVTQSPTHLIKTRGQQVTLRCSPKSGHDTVSWYQQALGQGPQFIFQYYEEEERQRGNFPDRFSGHQFPNYSSELNVNALLLGDSALYLCASSSVSGNTIYFGEGSWLTVV.

CDR3 nucleotides: TGTGCCTGGAGTTTAAGGGTAAACGCTGAAGCTTTCTTT. It yields the protein CAWSLRVNAEAFF. This sequence joins TRBV30 and TRBJ1-1; no firm D call. V dropped 2 bases and J dropped 6 bases, with 13 bases sitting between them. Germline loops: CDR1 GTSNPN, CDR2 SVGIG (reference sequence). The length of the CDR3 is 13 residues.

The rearrangement links TRBV6-5 to TRBJ1-2, with D unresolved. With 0 bases removed from V and 8 bases from J, the gap between germline ends came to 13 bases. The CDR3 sequence is 14 residues long. Germline CDR1 reads MNHEY; CDR2 reads SVGAGI. The CDR3 DNA is TGTGCCAGCAGTTACTCGGGAGTCCGGGGAGGCTACACCTTC. It specifies CASSYSGVRGGYTF.

The V call is TRBV5-1, the J call TRBJ2-2; a weak D match, TRBD1 (5 bases). From germline, CDR1 is SGHRS and CDR2 YFSETQ. This CDR3 is built from 17 residues. The V end was cut by 0 bases, the J end by 7 bases, with 19 bases between. CDR3 sequence (DNA): TGCGCCAGCAGCTTGGTCCCGCAGGGCCTGAACTACGGGGAGCTGTTTTTT. The encoded protein is CASSLVPQGLNYGELFF.

The chain is built from TRBV5-1 and TRBJ2-1, with 7 bases fitting TRBD1. CDR3 length: 14 residues. After removal of 4 bases from V and 7 bases from J, the junction contained 8 bases not matched to a gene. CDR1 is SGHRS, CDR2 YFSETQ, per germline. The CDR3 DNA follows: TGCGCCAGCAGCCCCCCGACAGGGTGGAATGAGCAGTTCTTC. This codes for CASSPPTGWNEQFF.

This clonotype showed up just once. The CDR3, as DNA: TGCAGCGTTGTCTCTGGGGGAAGACAGGGAATGGCCCCCTACGAGCAGTACTTC. This translates into CSVVSGGRQGMAPYEQYF. The chain has TRBV29-1 and TRBJ2-7, with 7 bases identical to TRBD1. Germline-derived CDR1 and CDR2 are SQVTM and ANQGSEA. This CDR3 comprises 18 residues. The junction had 20 bases not matched to a gene; V was cut back by 4 bases and J by 2 bases.

This clonotype has only one observation. The CDR3 DNA is TGTGCCAGCAGCCAAGGGAAGTTCCAGGGACTAGCGGCCTACAATGAGCAGTTCTTC. Protein: CASSQGKFQGLAAYNEQFF. This chain links TRBV3-1 with TRBJ2-1; 11 bases are shared with TRBD2. CDR3 size: 19 residues. Germline trimming cut 1 base from V and 2 bases from J; bases unmatched to any gene: 10. Germline values: CDR1 LGHDT, CDR2 YNNKEL (reference sequence).

The genes are TRBV9 and TRBJ2-1; D gene unclear. The length of the CDR3 is 15 residues. Germline CDR1 SGDLS, CDR2 YYNGEE. Trimming removed 0 bases from V and 5 bases from J, with 12 bases in between. CDR3 bases: TGTGCCAGCAGCGTAGTTGGGCGGAGCAACAATGAGCAGTTCTTC. It codes for CASSVVGRSNNEQFF.

The chain couples TRBV4-1 to TRBJ1-2, with TRBD1 matching 7 bases. This CDR3 has 14 residues. Germline V CDR1 and CDR2: MGHRA, YSYEKL. Losses at the gene ends were 3 bases for V and 4 bases for J; bases not matched to a gene: 5. In nucleotides, the CDR3 is TGCGCCAGCAGCCATGAGGGGGCCCGCTATGGCTACACCTTC. This translates into CASSHEGARYGYTF.

V is TRBV15 and J is TRBJ2-1; TRBD2 matches at 7 bases. Germline CDR1 is LNHNV and CDR2 is YYDKDF (reference sequence). The CDR3 contains 12 residues. The V gene end was trimmed by 8 bases and the J gene end by 4 bases; junction bases not matched to a gene: 2. The CDR3: CATSSGYNEQFF. For the CDR3, the DNA is TGTGCCACCTCTAGCGGATACAATGAGCAGTTCTTC.

This sequence joins TRBV5-1 and TRBJ2-7; 7 bases are a match to TRBD2. From germline, CDR1 is SGHRS and CDR2 YFSETQ. CDR3 size: 14 residues. J lost 0 bases, V lost 2 bases, and 2 bases had no gene match. The CDR3 region has the DNA TGCGCCAGCAGCTTACCTAGCGGCTCCTACGAGCAGTACTTC. This translates into CASSLPSGSYEQYF.